A single sample gave rise to the 8 T cell receptor beta chains below, sequenced in a study of CD8 T cells in ankylosing spondylitis. TCRdb reprocessed the 5' RACE reads via MiXCR and lists one record per CDR3 protein. The sample has under 250,000 distinct CDR3 sequences; around a tenth are singletons. Specimen: blood, either unsorted or a sorted T cell fraction (not recorded which). These receptors originate from a male donor with ankylosing spondylitis or in good health (not recorded which).

This chain connects TRBV6-1 to TRBJ2-7; D is uncertain. The V gene's germline CDR1 is MNHNS and CDR2 SASEGT. Trimming left V 2 bases short and J 1 base short, with 12 bases between. The CDR3 extends over 15 amino acids. Written as DNA, the CDR3 is TGTGCCAGCAGTGAACTTAACCTCGAATCCTACGAGCAGTACTTC. Amino acids: CASSELNLESYEQYF.

This clonotype was counted many times. This sequence joins TRBV4-2 and TRBJ2-7; 15 bases map to TRBD2. The CDR3 is made up of 20 amino acids. The germline gives CDR1 LGHNA, CDR2 YNFKEQ. J lost 2 bases, V lost 0 bases, and 11 bases had no gene match. Here the CDR3 reads CASSQDQGLAGGQVPYEQYF. The DNA of the CDR3 is TGTGCCAGCAGCCAAGATCAGGGACTAGCGGGGGGCCAAGTACCCTACGAGCAGTACTTC.

This chain links TRBV2 with TRBJ2-1; 10 bases fit TRBD1. This CDR3 is 15 amino acids long. The germline V gene encodes CDR1 SNHLY and CDR2 FYNNEI. V was clipped by 4 bases and J by 5 bases; unmatched bases: 5. The CDR3 is CASSVWDRGNNEQFF. CDR3 in DNA: TGTGCCAGCAGTGTTTGGGACAGGGGAAACAATGAGCAGTTCTTC. The complete variable domain, with remaining parts taken from reference TRBV2 and TRBJ2-1, reads EPEVTQTPSHQVTQMGQEVILRCVPISNHLYFYWYRQILGQKVEFLVSFYNNEISEKSEIFDDQFSVERPDGSNFTLKIRSTKLEDSAMYFCASSVWDRGNNEQFFGPGTRLTVL.

This clonotype was observed many times. The CDR3 protein is CAISDIAGPQETQYF. The CDR3 DNA is TGTGCCATCAGTGATATAGCGGGGCCTCAAGAGACCCAGTACTTC. The V and J genes are TRBV10-3 and TRBJ2-5, with 8 positions matching TRBD2. This CDR3 comprises 15 residues. J was trimmed by 2 bases and V by 3 bases; bases with no gene match: 5. Germline assignment: CDR1 ENHRY and CDR2 SYGVKD.

This clonotype occurred a few times. The chain has TRBV5-1 and TRBJ1-2, with D maybe TRBD1 (6 bases). V was clipped by 2 bases and J by 4 bases, with 12 bases between them. CDR1 and CDR2 (germline): SGHRS, YFSETQ. This CDR3 is built from 14 residues. The CDR3 here is CASSLGQISYGYTF. The CDR3 region has the DNA TGCGCCAGCAGCTTAGGACAGATTTCCTATGGCTACACCTTC.

This clonotype occurred a few times. V usage is TRBV18 and J usage is TRBJ2-1; tentatively, D is TRBD2 (6 bases). CDR3 length: 15 residues. The germline V gene encodes CDR1 KGHSH and CDR2 LQKENI. The V and J ends lost 1 base and 4 bases respectively, with 11 bases between them. The CDR3 loop reads CASSPRGGDYNEQFF. CDR3 in DNA: TGTGCCAGCTCACCACGAGGCGGGGATTACAATGAGCAGTTCTTC.

The table lists this clonotype with many counts. The V gene is TRBV11-2, the J gene TRBJ1-1; D gene unclear. This CDR3 contains 15 residues. Trimming took 5 bases from V and 4 from J, leaving 17 bases between them. The germline V gene has CDR1 SGHAT and CDR2 FQNNGV. Written as DNA, the CDR3 is TGTGCCAGCAGCCTACAACAGCGACGGGGCACTGAAGCTTTCTTT. Translated: CASSLQQRRGTEAFF.

The table lists this clonotype with many counts. The CDR3 is CAIRPGTGGGGANVLTF. CDR3 sequence (DNA): TGTGCCATCAGGCCCGGGACAGGGGGCGGAGGGGCCAACGTCCTGACTTTC. The rearrangement joins TRBV10-3 to TRBJ2-6; 12 bases line up with TRBD1. V dropped 6 bases and J dropped 4; count of bases not matched to a gene: 7. Per germline, CDR1 ENHRY and CDR2 SYGVKD. CDR3 length: 17 residues.